This TCR beta chain was captured by sequencing in a study of blood T cell repertoires in COVID-19. The assay was immunoSEQ multiplex PCR, and TCRdb's table has in-frame clones only and misses some. There are some 290,000 clones in the sample; around 87% occur only once, and 2.2% lies in the top ten. This TCR was recovered from a woman aged 50 to 60 who had recovered from COVID-19. The sequenced material came from peripheral blood.

CDR3 protein: CASSSGIGYTF. The CDR3 bases are TGTGCCAGCAGTTCCGGGATAGGCTACACCTTC. V gene TRBV7-9 combines with J gene TRBJ1-2; D unresolved. This CDR3 is 11 amino acids long. CDR1 and CDR2 from the germline V gene are SEHNR and FQNEAQ (reference sequence). V was shortened by 6 bases and J by 8 bases, with 10 bases between the two germline ends.